The T cell receptor (beta chain) under discussion was sequenced for a study of cytomegalovirus exposure and HLA in healthy donors. General study results and limits: It was reported that the classifier diagnosed cytomegalovirus status with high specificity and sensitivity in both the original and validation cohorts. In vitro, a few CMV-associated chains proved specific for CMV antigens. There were some public TCRs occurring in many donors, but most TCR sequences were rare.

CDR1 and CDR2 (germline): MNHEY, SVGAGI. Unmatched junction bases numbered 4, after V lost 5 bases and J lost 5 bases. This CDR3 region has 14 residues. Generated by immunoSEQ multiplex PCR, the TCRdb table keeps only in-frame clones and is missing some. The sample has some 77,000 clones, roughly 94% seen once. Note on this clone: No antigen is known for it.

The chain has TRBV6-5 and TRBJ1-5; TRBD1 matches 9 bases. The TCR comes from a man aged 18 to 29 in good health and CMV-seropositive. Sequenced sample: PBMCs. CDR3 bases: TGTGCCAGCAGTGTACAGGGGGCCTATCAGCCCCAGCATTTT. Amino acids: CASSVQGAYQPQHF.